The 25 T cell receptor beta chains listed next were all sequenced from one sample in a study of T cells after yellow fever vaccination. One entry per CDR3 protein results from TCRdb running MiXCR on the 5' RACE reads. The table lists about 430,000 distinct CDR3 sequences, about 17% of them singletons. The starting material was PBMCs, obtained before the yellow fever booster vaccination. All receptors come from a man younger than 35 who received the YFV17D yellow fever vaccine.

The rearrangement uses TRBV18 and TRBJ2-5; D is undetermined. The CDR3 consists of 13 residues. V was clipped by 0 bases and J by 5 bases, with 7 bases between them. CDR1 and CDR2 (germline): KGHSH, LQKENI. CDR3 protein: CASSPPFTETQYF. As DNA, the CDR3 is TGTGCCAGCTCACCACCATTTACCGAGACCCAGTACTTC.

The rearrangement uses TRBV20-1 and TRBJ2-7; perhaps TRBD2 as D (6 bases). The CDR3 has 15 residues. CDR1 is DFQATT, CDR2 SNEGSKA, per germline (reference sequence). The V end lost 0 bases, the J end lost 2 bases, and 14 bases lay between the germline ends. The CDR3 DNA reads TGCAGTGCTAGAGATCCAACCGGGAGAACCTACGAGCAGTACTTC. It codes for CSARDPTGRTYEQYF.

V usage is TRBV14 and J usage is TRBJ2-3; D unclear. The CDR3 contains 16 residues. V gave up 1 base and J gave up 2 bases, with 13 bases separating them. Germline CDR1 SGHDN, CDR2 FVKESK. CDR3 DNA sequence: TGTGCCAGCAGCCAAGGGCCCCGATCATACACAGATACGCAGTATTTT. It translates to CASSQGPRSYTDTQYF.

This sequence joins TRBV12-3 or TRBV12-4 and TRBJ2-2, with D hard to call. V lost 6 bases and J lost 6, with 11 bases in between. There are 13 residues in the CDR3. This CDR3 reads CASSTYLPGELFF. The CDR3 bases are TGTGCCAGCAGCACGTATCTTCCCGGGGAGCTGTTTTTT.

This clonotype was observed at least ten times. The rearrangement links TRBV7-6 to TRBJ2-3; 7 bases are shared with TRBD1. Germline V gives CDR1 SGHVS, CDR2 FNYEAQ. The ends lost 6 bases at V and 4 bases at J; junction bases unmatched: 4. The length of the CDR3 is 13 residues. The CDR3 DNA follows: TGTGCCAGCAGTTTCGACAGGGCAGATACGCAGTATTTT. Its protein is CASSFDRADTQYF.

This chain connects TRBV6-1 to TRBJ2-5, with TRBD1 matching 8 bases. Trimming took 2 bases from V and 3 from J; bases not matched to a gene: 8. The CDR3 is 16 residues long. Germline-derived CDR1 and CDR2 are MNHNS and SASEGT. As DNA, the CDR3 is TGTGCCAGCAGTGAACCGTGGACAGGGACCAAAGAGACCCAGTACTTC. Its protein is CASSEPWTGTKETQYF.

V and J are TRBV20-1 and TRBJ2-7, with 10 bases matching TRBD2. After removal of 5 bases from V and 2 bases from J, the junction contained 6 bases not matched to a gene. The CDR3 is 14 residues long. Germline V CDR1 and CDR2: DFQATT, SNEGSKA (reference sequence). As DNA, the CDR3 is TGCAGTGCTTTAAGCGGGGGGGCCACCTACGAGCAGTACGTC. This codes for CSALSGGATYEQYV.

This clonotype was found a few times. CDR3: CASRGDGTYGYTF. The CDR3 DNA follows: TGTGCCAGCAGAGGGGACGGCACCTATGGCTACACCTTC. The chain couples TRBV12-3 or TRBV12-4 to TRBJ1-2; TRBD1 is a possible D gene (5 bases). Trimming pared 6 bases from V and 4 bases from J, leaving 12 bases between. The CDR3 loop spans 13 amino acids.

This chain links TRBV10-3 with TRBJ2-4; TRBD2 might be the D (5 bases). Germline CDR1 is ENHRY and CDR2 is SYGVKD. V lost 0 bases and J lost 0, with 9 bases in between. The CDR3 sequence is 16 residues long. This chain's CDR3 is CAISESRGLAKNIQYF. In DNA form, the CDR3 reads TGTGCCATCAGTGAGTCGCGCGGACTAGCCAAAAACATTCAGTACTTC.

This clonotype was observed a handful of times. This sequence joins TRBV6-1 and TRBJ1-6; D is uncertain. The V and J ends lost 7 bases and 11 bases respectively, with 18 bases between them. The CDR3 has 14 amino acids. The germline V gene encodes CDR1 MNHNS and CDR2 SASEGT. The CDR3 sequence: CASNRVGPRAPLHF. The CDR3 nucleotides read TGTGCCAGCAACCGAGTAGGTCCCCGAGCACCCCTCCACTTT.

This clonotype was seen a few times. The chain combines TRBV7-2 with TRBJ2-7, with 8 bases fitting TRBD1. Germline V gene data show CDR1 as SGHTA and CDR2 as FQGNSA. With V trimmed by 1 base and J by 6 bases, 5 bases remained unmatched. This CDR3 region has 14 residues. Here the CDR3 DNA reads TGTGCCAGCAGCTTAGGGCAGGGGGCAGGCGAGCAGTACGTC. This translates into CASSLGQGAGEQYV.

This clonotype was detected only a few times. V is TRBV15 and J is TRBJ1-5; no clear D. Trimming shortened V by 8 bases and J by 7 bases, and 15 bases separated the two germline ends. Per germline, CDR1 LNHNV and CDR2 YYDKDF (reference sequence). The CDR3 runs 13 residues. The CDR3, as DNA: TGTGCCACCGCGGCCGCACCCGGGCAGCCCCAGCATTTT. This encodes CATAAAPGQPQHF.

This clonotype was found a few times. The chain employs TRBV5-1 and TRBJ1-1; 7 bases map to TRBD1. Germline V gives CDR1 SGHRS, CDR2 YFSETQ. The CDR3 is 15 residues long. Unmatched junction bases numbered 8, after V lost 4 bases and J lost 2 bases. The CDR3 region has the DNA TGCGCCAGCAGCCTACAGGGGAACGGAAACACTGAAGCTTTCTTT. Protein sequence: CASSLQGNGNTEAFF.

In its sample, this clonotype was seen once. The V call is TRBV29-1, the J call TRBJ2-1; 8 bases are a match to TRBD2. Trimming removed 7 bases from V and 7 bases from J; junction bases left unmatched: 15. CDR1 SQVTM and CDR2 ANQGSEA come from the germline V gene. The CDR3 has 15 residues. The DNA of the CDR3 is TGCAGCGCCGACTTAGCGGGGTATCCCCGGAATGAGCAGTTCTTC. It is translated as CSADLAGYPRNEQFF.

This chain links TRBV5-1 with TRBJ2-6; no firm D call. CDR1 and CDR2 (germline): SGHRS, YFSETQ. The V end lost 0 bases, the J end lost 4 bases, and 8 bases lay between the germline ends. The CDR3 is made up of 15 amino acids. DNA of the CDR3: TGCGCCAGCAGCTTGGAGCCTACGGGGGCCAACGTCCTGACTTTC. Amino acid sequence: CASSLEPTGANVLTF.

The chain recombines TRBV7-9 with TRBJ2-5; 9 nucleotides agree with TRBD2. J lost 4 bases, V lost 5 bases, and 11 bases had no gene match. The CDR3 runs 16 residues. Germline CDR1 and CDR2: SEHNR and FQNEAQ (reference sequence). The CDR3 is CASSPHGASGVETQYF. Written as DNA, the CDR3 is TGTGCCAGCAGCCCTCACGGCGCTAGCGGGGTAGAGACCCAGTACTTC.

This clonotype was counted only a few times. The V and J genes are TRBV20-1 and TRBJ2-6; no reliable D call. V dropped 6 bases and J dropped 2 bases, with 14 bases sitting between them. The CDR3 covers 15 residues. Germline V gene lookup returns CDR1 DFQATT and CDR2 SNEGSKA (reference sequence). CDR3 sequence reads: CSATGVGPGANVLTF. CDR3 sequence (DNA): TGCAGTGCGACCGGTGTTGGCCCTGGGGCCAACGTCCTGACTTTC.

This clonotype was seen a few times. V gene TRBV6-2 or TRBV6-3 combines with J gene TRBJ1-4; D is perhaps TRBD1 (5 bases). Per germline, CDR1 MNHEY and CDR2 SVGEGT. The CDR3 totals 14 residues. Trimming cost V 9 bases and J 7 bases, with 18 bases left between them. The CDR3 is CASLPGGSGEKLFF. CDR3 nucleotides: TGTGCCAGTCTGCCCGGGGGATCGGGTGAAAAACTGTTTTTT.

This chain connects TRBV5-1 to TRBJ1-2, with TRBD1 matching over 10 bases. CDR3 length equals 14 residues. The V segment lost 4 bases and the J segment 8 bases; nucleotides outside the gene matches: 8. Germline V lookup: CDR1 SGHRS, CDR2 YFSETQ. The CDR3 DNA follows: TGCGCCAGCAGCCGTATGACAGGGGGCCACGGCTACACCTTC. Encoded protein: CASSRMTGGHGYTF.

The chain joins TRBV20-1 to TRBJ2-3; D may correspond to TRBD1 or TRBD2 (5 bases each). Germline CDR1 reads DFQATT; CDR2 reads SNEGSKA (reference sequence). V gave up 0 bases and J gave up 2 bases, with 12 bases separating them. The CDR3 is 15 amino acids. Here the CDR3 reads CSARDLGDLTDTQYF. In DNA form, the CDR3 reads TGCAGTGCTAGAGATCTGGGGGACCTCACAGATACGCAGTATTTT.

V gene TRBV5-1 combines with J gene TRBJ1-6, with TRBD1 matching over 7 bases. V shed 4 bases, J shed 11 bases, and the junction held 9 bases outside the gene matches. This CDR3 has 14 residues. Per germline, CDR1 SGHRS and CDR2 YFSETQ. The CDR3: CASSTQGVETPLHF. For the CDR3, the DNA is TGCGCCAGCAGCACTCAGGGGGTCGAAACACCCCTCCACTTT.

This clonotype was seen a handful of times. J is TRBJ1-3 and V is TRBV5-1, with D perhaps TRBD1 (5 bases). V was clipped by 4 bases and J by 0 bases, with 14 bases between them. The CDR3 covers 16 residues. The V gene's germline CDR1 is SGHRS and CDR2 YFSETQ. CDR3 region: CASSDGGEFSGNTIYF. The DNA of the CDR3 is TGCGCCAGCAGCGATGGGGGGGAATTCTCTGGAAACACCATATATTTT.

The chain uses TRBV2 and TRBJ2-7; the D gene is possibly TRBD1 (5 bases). The germline V gene encodes CDR1 SNHLY and CDR2 FYNNEI. The CDR3 is 12 amino acids. CDR3 in DNA: TGTTCCAGCAGCCTCACCGACAGCCTCCAGTACGTC. Protein product: CSSSLTDSLQYV.

The rearrangement uses TRBV11-2 and TRBJ2-7, with no clear D. The germline V gene has CDR1 SGHAT and CDR2 FQNNGV. The CDR3 is 13 residues long. V lost 1 base and J lost 4, with 8 bases in between. The CDR3 region has the DNA TGTGCCAGCAGCTTAGGTCGGCGATACGAGCAGTACGTC. Translated: CASSLGRRYEQYV.

This clonotype appeared many times. The V gene is TRBV12-3 or TRBV12-4, the J gene TRBJ1-2; 10 positions agree with TRBD1. CDR3 length: 13 amino acids. Trimming took 5 bases from V and 8 from J; bases not matched to a gene: 5. The CDR3 nucleotides are TGTGCCAGCAGTCAGACAGGGGGCCGGGGCTACACCTTC. This gives the protein CASSQTGGRGYTF.